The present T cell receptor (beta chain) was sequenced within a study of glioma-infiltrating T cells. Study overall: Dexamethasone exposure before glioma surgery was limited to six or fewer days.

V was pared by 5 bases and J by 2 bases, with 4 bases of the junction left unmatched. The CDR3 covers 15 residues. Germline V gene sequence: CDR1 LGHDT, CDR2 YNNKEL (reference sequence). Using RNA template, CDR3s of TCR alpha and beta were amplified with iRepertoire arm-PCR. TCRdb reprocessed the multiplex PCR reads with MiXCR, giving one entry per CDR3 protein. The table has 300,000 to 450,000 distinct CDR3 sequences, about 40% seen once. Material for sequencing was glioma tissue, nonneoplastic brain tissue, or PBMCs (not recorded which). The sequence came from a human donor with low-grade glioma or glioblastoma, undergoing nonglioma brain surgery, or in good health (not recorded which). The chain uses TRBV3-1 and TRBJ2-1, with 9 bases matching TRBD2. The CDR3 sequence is CASSERLAAYNEQFF. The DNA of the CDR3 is TGTGCCAGCAGCGAAAGACTAGCGGCCTACAATGAGCAGTTCTTC.